There are a few counts of the clone carrying this TCR beta chain. The antigen remains unidentified. This entry belongs to a study of T cells after yellow fever vaccination. At the level of the study: Each low-cell-number fraction was prepared by means of SMART-Seq v4 Ultra Low Input.

Germline values: CDR1 SGHRS, CDR2 YFSETQ. The CDR3 is 15 residues long. V gave up 0 bases and J gave up 6 bases; unmatched junction bases: 3. Study-wide results and caveats: Weaker, the secondary response peaked sooner, at day 5 versus 15.

The study made its TCR cDNA through 5'RACE template switching. That step introduced a universal primer site along with UMIs. TCRdb used MiXCR to reprocess the 5' RACE reads, holding one entry per CDR3 protein. The table lists hundreds of thousands of distinct CDR3 sequences, roughly 17% of them singletons, with 17% in the top ten. The TCR sequence derives from a man aged 18 to 29 who received the YFV17D yellow fever vaccine. The chain has TRBV5-1 and TRBJ1-6; the match to TRBD1 covers 7 bases. The material sequenced was PBMCs, taken 4 to 5 days after the first yellow fever vaccination. The CDR3 coding sequence is TGCGCCAGCAGCTTGGACAGGGGAGGTAATTCACCCCTCCACTTT. It translates to CASSLDRGGNSPLHF.